This T cell receptor beta chain stems from a study of blood T cell repertoires in COVID-19. On the study more broadly: Some COVID-19 samples were acute and others convalescent; all came from the United States, Italy and Spain. PBMCs, B-cell-depleted T cells, or T cells provided the cDNA or gDNA that made up the material.

Per germline, CDR1 SGDLS and CDR2 YYNGEE. V shed 1 base and J 1 base; nucleotides not matched to a gene: 1. This CDR3 has 15 residues. In the authors' workflow: Reference gene primer amplification gave nucleated cell count estimates. The method was immunoSEQ multiplex PCR; TCRdb's version includes in-frame clones alone and lacks a portion of them. That table supplies the V and J calls and clone size; D and trimming were determined from the DNA. The profile shows some 120,000 clones, 80% to 90% of them singletons. The sequencing input was peripheral blood. The chain combines TRBV9 with TRBJ2-3, with 9 positions matching TRBD1. This TCR derives from a man between 65 and 85 years old with active or convalescent COVID-19. CDR3 DNA: TGTGCCAGCAGCGTACGGACAGGGGGCACAGATACGCAGTATTTT. As protein: CASSVRTGGTDTQYF. Complete variable domain (other parts from reference TRBV9 and TRBJ2-3): DSGVTQTPKHLITATGQRVTLRCSPRSGDLSVYWYQQSLDQGLQFLIQYYNGEERAKGNILERFSAQQFPDLHSELNLSSLELGDSALYFCASSVRTGGTDTQYFGPGTRLTVL.